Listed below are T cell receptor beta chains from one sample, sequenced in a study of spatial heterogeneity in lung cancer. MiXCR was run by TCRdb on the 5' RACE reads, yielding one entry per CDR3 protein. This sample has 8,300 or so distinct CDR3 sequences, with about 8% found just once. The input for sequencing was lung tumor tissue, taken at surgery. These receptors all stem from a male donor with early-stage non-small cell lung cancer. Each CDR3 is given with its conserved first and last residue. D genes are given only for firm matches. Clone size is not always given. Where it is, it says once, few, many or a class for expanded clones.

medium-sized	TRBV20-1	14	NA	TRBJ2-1	TGCAGTGCCGGAGAGAGGGGAGGAGGCAATGAGCAGTTCTTC	CSAGERGGGNEQFF
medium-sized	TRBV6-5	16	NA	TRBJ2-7	TGTGCCAGCAGTTCTGAGGGCAGGGCGTCGGGCTACGAGCAGTACTTC	CASSSEGRASGYEQYF
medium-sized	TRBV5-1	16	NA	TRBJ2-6	TGCGCCAGCAGCTTTGACCTGAATTCTGGGGCCAACGTCCTGACTTTC	CASSFDLNSGANVLTF
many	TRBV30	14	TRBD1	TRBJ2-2	TGTGCCTGGAGGGGACAGGGTATAGGCGGGGAGCTGTTTTTT	CAWRGQGIGGELFF
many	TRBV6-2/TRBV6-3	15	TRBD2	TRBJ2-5	TGTGCCAGCAGTGATCAGGGACTACCTCAAGAGACCCAGTACTTC	CASSDQGLPQETQYF
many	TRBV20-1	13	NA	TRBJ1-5	TGCAGTGCTAGGTATGGTTCGTCTCAGCCCCAGCATTTT	CSARYGSSQPQHF
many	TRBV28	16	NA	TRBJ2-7	TGTGCCAGCAAGTCGAAACCATGGACTATTTCCTACGAGCAGTACTTC	CASKSKPWTISYEQYF
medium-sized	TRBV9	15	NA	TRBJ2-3	TGTGCCAGCAGCGTAAGTCCCTCTAGCACAGATACGCAGTATTTT	CASSVSPSSTDTQYF
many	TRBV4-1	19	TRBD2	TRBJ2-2	TGCGCCAGCAGCCAAGGTACTAGCGGGAGGTATCGGAACACCGGGGAGCTGTTTTTT	CASSQGTSGRYRNTGELFF
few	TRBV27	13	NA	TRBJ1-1	TGTGCCAGCAGGCCGGCAGGGCGCACTGAAGCTTTCTTT	CASRPAGRTEAFF
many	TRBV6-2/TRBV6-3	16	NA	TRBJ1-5	TGTGCCAGCAGTTACTCGTCAGTAGCTTCTGGCCAGCCCCAGCATTTT	CASSYSSVASGQPQHF
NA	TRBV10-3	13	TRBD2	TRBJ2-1	TGTGCCATCAGTGGCGGGAGCGAGGGTGAGCAGTTCTTC	CAISGGSEGEQFF
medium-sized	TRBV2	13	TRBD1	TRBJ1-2	TGTGCCAGCAGCGAGGACAGGGAGAACGGCTACACCTTC	CASSEDRENGYTF
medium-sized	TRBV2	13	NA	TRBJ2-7	TGTGCCAGCAGTGAGGGTAGACCCTACGAGCAGTACTTC	CASSEGRPYEQYF
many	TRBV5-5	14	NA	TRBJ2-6	TGTGCCAGCAACCCCCTGGCCGGGGCCAACGTCCTGACTTTC	CASNPLAGANVLTF
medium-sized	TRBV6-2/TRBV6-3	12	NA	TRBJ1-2	TGTGCCAGCCTGGCCGGCTTCTATGGCTACACCTTC	CASLAGFYGYTF
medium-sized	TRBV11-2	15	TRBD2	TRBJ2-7	TGTGCCAGCAGCTCAACTAGCGGGAGGGCCTACGAGCAGTACTTC	CASSSTSGRAYEQYF
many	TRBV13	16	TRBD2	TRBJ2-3	TGTGCCAGCAGGCCCGGGACTAGCGCGAACACAGATACGCAGTATTTT	CASRPGTSANTDTQYF
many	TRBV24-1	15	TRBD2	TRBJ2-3	TGTGCCACCAGTGATAACCGGGAGGGCACAGATACGCAGTATTTT	CATSDNREGTDTQYF
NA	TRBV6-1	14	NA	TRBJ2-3	TGTGCCAGCAGTGAAAGGCTAGCGTCAGATACGCAGTATTTT	CASSERLASDTQYF
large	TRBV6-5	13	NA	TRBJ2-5	TGTGCCAGCAGTCAGCTTTCGGCAGAGACCCAGTACTTC	CASSQLSAETQYF
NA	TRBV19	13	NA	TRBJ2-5	TGTGCCAGTCAGCCGGAGTGGGAAGAGACCCAGTACTTC	CASQPEWEETQYF
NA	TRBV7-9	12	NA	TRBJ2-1	TGTGCCGGGGGGAGAGCGGACAATGAGCAGTTCTTC	CAGGRADNEQFF
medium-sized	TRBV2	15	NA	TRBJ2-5	TGTGCCAGCAGTCCCCGGGGTCATTCCCGAGAGACCCAGTACTTC	CASSPRGHSRETQYF
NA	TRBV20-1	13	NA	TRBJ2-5	TGCAGTGCTGACGGGGGCCGGCAAGAGACCCAGTACTTC	CSADGGRQETQYF
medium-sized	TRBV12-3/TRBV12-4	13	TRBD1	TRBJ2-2	TGTGCCAGCAGTTTGACAGGGCCCGGGGAGCTGTTTTTT	CASSLTGPGELFF
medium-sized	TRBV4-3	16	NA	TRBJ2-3	TGCGCCAGCAGCCAAGGAAAAGGGGGAGCGGCAGATACGCAGTATTTT	CASSQGKGGAADTQYF
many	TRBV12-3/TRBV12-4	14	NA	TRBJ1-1	TGTGCCAGCAGTTTGCAGGGACCGAACACTGAAGCTTTCTTT	CASSLQGPNTEAFF
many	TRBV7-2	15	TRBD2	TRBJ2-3	TGTGCCAGCAGACTTAGCGGGAGGGCCATATATACGCAGTATTTT	CASRLSGRAIYTQYF
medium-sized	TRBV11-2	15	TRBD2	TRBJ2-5	TGTGCCAGCAGCTTAGTGGGGGGGGTTGCAGAGACCCAGTACTTC	CASSLVGGVAETQYF
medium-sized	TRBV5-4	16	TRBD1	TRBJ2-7	TGTGCCAGCACCTTGGGGCCGGGACAGGGGCCCTACGAGCAGTACTTC	CASTLGPGQGPYEQYF
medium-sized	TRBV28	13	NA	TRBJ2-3	TGTGCCAGCAGTACCTATAGCACAGATACGCAGTATTTT	CASSTYSTDTQYF
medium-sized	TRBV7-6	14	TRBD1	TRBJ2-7	TGTGCCAGCAGCTTAGAGCAGGGGGCCTCCGAGCAGTACTTC	CASSLEQGASEQYF
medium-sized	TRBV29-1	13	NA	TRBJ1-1	TGCAGCGCCAAGCAGAGTATGAACACTGAAGCTTTCTTT	CSAKQSMNTEAFF
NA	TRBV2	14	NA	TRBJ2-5	TGTGCCAGCAGGCGGGATCCAGATCGAGAGACCCAGTACTTC	CASRRDPDRETQYF
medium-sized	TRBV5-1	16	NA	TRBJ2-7	TGCGCCAGCAGCTGGACAGAGGCTCTCGGCTCCTACGAGCAGTACTTC	CASSWTEALGSYEQYF
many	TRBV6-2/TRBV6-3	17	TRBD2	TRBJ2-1	TGTGCCAGCGGACGGAGAGGAGCGGGAGGTGGCTACAATGAGCAGTTCTTC	CASGRRGAGGGYNEQFF
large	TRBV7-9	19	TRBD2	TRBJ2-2	TGTGCCAGCAGCTTAGCGCTCCCCGCTAGCGGGACCCGAACCGGGGAGCTGTTTTTT	CASSLALPASGTRTGELFF
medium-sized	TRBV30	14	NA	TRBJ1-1	TGTGCCGGAACCTACGGGGATTTGGACACTGAAGCTTTCTTT	CAGTYGDLDTEAFF
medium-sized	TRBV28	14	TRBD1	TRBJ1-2	TGTGCCAGCACCTGGACAGGGGGCGCTTATGGCTACACCTTC	CASTWTGGAYGYTF
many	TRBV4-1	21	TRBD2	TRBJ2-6	TGCGCCAGCAGCCAAGAAGATCCCCGTGGACTAGCGGGAGGTGGGGCCAACGTCCTGACTTTC	CASSQEDPRGLAGGGANVLTF
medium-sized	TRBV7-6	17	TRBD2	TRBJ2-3	TGTGCCAGCAGCTTAGGGCTAGCGGGAGCTCCCACAGATACGCAGTATTTT	CASSLGLAGAPTDTQYF
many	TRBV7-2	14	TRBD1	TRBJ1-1	TGTGCCAGCAGCTGGACAGGGAAGGGCACTGAAGCTTTCTTT	CASSWTGKGTEAFF
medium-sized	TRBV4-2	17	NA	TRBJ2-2	TGTGCCAGCAGCCCTAAAATTGCCGGGACAAACACCGGGGAGCTGTTTTTT	CASSPKIAGTNTGELFF
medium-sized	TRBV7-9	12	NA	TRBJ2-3	TGTGCCAGCAGCGACAGCACAGATACGCAGTATTTT	CASSDSTDTQYF
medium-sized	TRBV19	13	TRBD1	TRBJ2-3	TGTGCCAGTAGGGGGACAGGGACAGATACGCAGTATTTT	CASRGTGTDTQYF
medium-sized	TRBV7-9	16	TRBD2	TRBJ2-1	TGTGCCAGCAGCTTATCCCTAGCGGGTTCCTACAATGAGCAGTTCTTC	CASSLSLAGSYNEQFF
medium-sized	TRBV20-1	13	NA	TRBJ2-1	TGCAGTGCGGAGGCCACTTCCTACAATGAGCAGTTCTTC	CSAEATSYNEQFF
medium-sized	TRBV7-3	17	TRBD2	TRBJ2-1	TGTGCCAGCAGCGAAACGGACGGGGCGGGAGGGTACAATGAGCAGTTCTTC	CASSETDGAGGYNEQFF
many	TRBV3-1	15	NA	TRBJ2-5	TGTGCCAGCAGCCTCCCCGGGAGAGGTTTGGAGACCCAGTACTTC	CASSLPGRGLETQYF
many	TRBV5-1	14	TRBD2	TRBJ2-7	TGCGCCAGTCGACTAGCGGGAGAAGCCTACGAGCAGTACTTC	CASRLAGEAYEQYF
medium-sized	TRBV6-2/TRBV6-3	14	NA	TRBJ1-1	TGTGCCAGCACCCTTGGCGTCCTCGACACTGAAGCTTTCTTT	CASTLGVLDTEAFF
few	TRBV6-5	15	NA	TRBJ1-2	TGTGCCAGCAGTCTAGCCCTTGGGGTTAGCTATGGCTACACCTTC	CASSLALGVSYGYTF
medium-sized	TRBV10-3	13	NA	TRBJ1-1	TGTGCCATCAGCACCCGCACGAACGCTGAAGCTTTCTTT	CAISTRTNAEAFF
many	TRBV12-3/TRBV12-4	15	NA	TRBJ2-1	TGTGCCAGCAGTTTAAGTGGATCCCTGGGGAATGAGCAGTTCTTC	CASSLSGSLGNEQFF
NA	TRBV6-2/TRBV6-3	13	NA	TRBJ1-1	TGTGCCAGCAGACGGAGGATGGAAGCTGAAGCTTTCTTT	CASRRRMEAEAFF
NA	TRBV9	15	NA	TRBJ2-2	TGTGCCAGCAGCGTATCGGGGGACTTCACCGGGGAGCTGTTTTTT	CASSVSGDFTGELFF
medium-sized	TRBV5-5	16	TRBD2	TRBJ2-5	TGTGCCAGCAGCTTGGTGACTAGCGGGAGTACTGAGACCCAGTACTTC	CASSLVTSGSTETQYF
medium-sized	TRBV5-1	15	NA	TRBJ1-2	TGCGCCAGCAGCTCACTTGGGGGACTCCACTATGGCTACACCTTC	CASSSLGGLHYGYTF